This T cell receptor (beta chain) derives from a study of shared clonotypes between healthy human individuals. Study details: The study drew on a couple of women and a few men aged 18 to 49 as donors.

Germline lookup yields CDR1 SGHRS and CDR2 YFSETQ. The CDR3 runs 16 residues. V shed 3 bases and J 7 bases; nucleotides not matched to a gene: 14. In the original workflow: ImmunoSEQ only sent back junction sequences with no quality scores, so filtering was done differently. Here immunoSEQ multiplex PCR was the method, and the copy in TCRdb shows in-frame clones only, minus some. V and J calls and clone size come straight from that table; D and trimming were deduced from the DNA. The repertoire includes 1.5 million to 1.9 million clones, 95% to 99% of them detected once, and around 0.47% sits in the top ten.

The receptor comes from a man in his thirties or forties in good health. This chain connects TRBV5-1 to TRBJ2-5; TRBD2 aligns across 8 bases. Sequencing was performed on naive CD4+ T cells sorted from blood. Documented subset: CD45RA+ positively selected. DNA for the CDR3: TGCGCCAGCAGCTCAAGACCGGGACTAGATTGGGGGACCCAGTACTTC. Its protein is CASSSRPGLDWGTQYF.